This TCR beta chain was found in a study of T cell changes during pregnancy in multiple sclerosis. Generated by immunoSEQ multiplex PCR, the TCRdb table keeps only in-frame clones and is missing some. Among about 40,000 clones listed, roughly nine tenths were seen once. The sequencing used CD4+ T cells from peripheral blood mononuclear cells, collected in the first trimester of pregnancy. The TCR was taken from a female donor with multiple sclerosis, enrolled in a pregnancy study.

The CDR3 is CASSMLGADQPQHF. CDR3 DNA: TGTGCCAGTAGTATGTTGGGGGCCGATCAGCCCCAGCATTTT. V usage is TRBV19 and J usage is TRBJ1-5, with D possibly TRBD1 on 6 matching bases. The V end was cut by 3 bases, the J end by 5 bases, with 11 bases between. The CDR3 length is 14 residues. Germline V gives CDR1 LNHDA, CDR2 SQIVND (reference sequence).